The rows below give T cell receptor beta chains drawn from one sample of a study of shared clonotypes between healthy human individuals. The table came from immunoSEQ multiplex PCR; TCRdb's copy has only in-frame clones and leaves some out. Altogether about 99,000 clones are present, less than 60% being singletons, with the ten largest covering about 14%. The sequenced material came from PBMCs. The receptors were gathered from a woman in her thirties or forties in good health. Some clones in this sample may be carry-over from other donors' samples. Each CDR3 is given with its conserved first and last residue. Each record gives: D gene, J gene, V gene, clone size, CDR3 DNA, CDR3 protein. A D gene is named only where the DNA matches it firmly. Not all rows give a size; the values are once, few, many and, for expanded clones, a class.

d_gene: TRBD1; j_gene: TRBJ1-4; v_gene: TRBV30; abundance: many; CDR3nt: TGTGCCTGGAGGAGACAGGGTTTGTCAAAACTGTTTTTT; CDR3aa: CAWRRQGLSKLFF
d_gene: NA; j_gene: TRBJ2-5; v_gene: TRBV29-1; abundance: NA; CDR3nt: TGCAGCGTTGGGTATGGCGGGCACCAAGAGACCCAGTACTTC; CDR3aa: CSVGYGGHQETQYF
d_gene: TRBD1; j_gene: TRBJ1-5; v_gene: TRBV30; abundance: NA; CDR3nt: TGTGCCTGGAGTGGACTAGGGCAGGGGGCTCAGCCCCAGCATTTT; CDR3aa: CAWSGLGQGAQPQHF
d_gene: NA; j_gene: TRBJ2-1; v_gene: TRBV14; abundance: NA; CDR3nt: TGTGCCAGCAGCCGCCGACTTCTCCCTTACAATGAGCAGTTCTTC; CDR3aa: CASSRRLLPYNEQFF
d_gene: TRBD1; j_gene: TRBJ1-2; v_gene: TRBV6-5; abundance: NA; CDR3nt: TGTGCCAGCAGTGTAGGGGGCGCGGACTATGGCTACACCTTC; CDR3aa: CASSVGGADYGYTF
d_gene: NA; j_gene: TRBJ2-7; v_gene: TRBV6-5; abundance: few; CDR3nt: TGTGCCAGCAGCACTTTAGGACACGAGCAGTACTTC; CDR3aa: CASSTLGHEQYF
d_gene: NA; j_gene: TRBJ2-2; v_gene: TRBV14; abundance: NA; CDR3nt: TGTGCCAGCAGCCACGGGACTTACGGCACCGGGGAGCTGTTTTTT; CDR3aa: CASSHGTYGTGELFF
d_gene: NA; j_gene: TRBJ1-2; v_gene: TRBV10-3; abundance: few; CDR3nt: TGTGCCAGTACGGGGGGAGCTGGCTACACCTTC; CDR3aa: CASTGGAGYTF
d_gene: NA; j_gene: TRBJ2-7; v_gene: TRBV25-1; abundance: NA; CDR3nt: TGTGCCAGCAGTGAATTGGGGTACGAGCAGTACTTC; CDR3aa: CASSELGYEQYF
d_gene: NA; j_gene: TRBJ2-7; v_gene: TRBV28; abundance: NA; CDR3nt: TGTGCCAGCAGTGAGGAGTGGGTAGGGGAGCAGTACTTC; CDR3aa: CASSEEWVGEQYF
d_gene: NA; j_gene: TRBJ1-5; v_gene: TRBV2; abundance: NA; CDR3nt: TGTGCCAGCAGTGACAACGTAGGGCAGCCCCAGCATTTT; CDR3aa: CASSDNVGQPQHF
d_gene: NA; j_gene: TRBJ2-6; v_gene: TRBV6-5; abundance: few; CDR3nt: TGTGCCAGCAGTCAAGACAGTTCTGGGGCCAACGTCCTGACTTTC; CDR3aa: CASSQDSSGANVLTF
d_gene: TRBD1; j_gene: TRBJ2-7; v_gene: TRBV25-1; abundance: NA; CDR3nt: TGTGCCAGCAATCCAGGACAGGTTAACTACGAGCAGTACTTC; CDR3aa: CASNPGQVNYEQYF
d_gene: NA; j_gene: TRBJ2-7; v_gene: TRBV7-9; abundance: NA; CDR3nt: TGTGCCAGCAGCCAATTGCTAGTTCTATTTAGGAACGAGCAGTACTTC; CDR3aa: CASSQLLVLFRNEQYF
d_gene: TRBD1; j_gene: TRBJ2-2; v_gene: TRBV9; abundance: NA; CDR3nt: TGTGCCAGCAGCGTAGAGGGGGCGCCCACCGGGGAGCTGTTTTTT; CDR3aa: CASSVEGAPTGELFF
d_gene: TRBD2; j_gene: TRBJ2-5; v_gene: TRBV7-2; abundance: NA; CDR3nt: TGTGCCAGCAGCTTAGGCGGCCTAGCGGGAGGGCCGGGGAAGACCCAGTACTTC; CDR3aa: CASSLGGLAGGPGKTQYF
d_gene: TRBD2; j_gene: TRBJ2-1; v_gene: TRBV18; abundance: NA; CDR3nt: TGTGCCAGCTCACGCCTAGCGGGAGTTTCGTACAATGAGCAGTTCTTC; CDR3aa: CASSRLAGVSYNEQFF
d_gene: TRBD2; j_gene: TRBJ2-1; v_gene: TRBV9; abundance: many; CDR3nt: TGTGCCAGCGGGGGCCCCGGGAAAGCGGGAGAGGGGAAGATAACCTACAATGAGCAGTTCTTC; CDR3aa: CASGGPGKAGEGKITYNEQFF
d_gene: TRBD1; j_gene: TRBJ2-5; v_gene: TRBV7-2; abundance: many; CDR3nt: TGTGCCAGCAGCTTACAAGGGGGCGGGGAGACCCAGTACTTC; CDR3aa: CASSLQGGGETQYF
d_gene: TRBD1; j_gene: TRBJ2-1; v_gene: TRBV12-5; abundance: NA; CDR3nt: TGTGCTAGTGGTCTGCGGGACAGGGGTATCGCCTGCAATGAGCAGTTCTTC; CDR3aa: CASGLRDRGIACNEQFF
d_gene: NA; j_gene: TRBJ2-7; v_gene: TRBV30; abundance: NA; CDR3nt: TGTGCCTGGACCCGCATCCGGGCCCTTGGGACCTACGAGCAGTACTTC; CDR3aa: CAWTRIRALGTYEQYF
d_gene: NA; j_gene: TRBJ2-1; v_gene: TRBV7-2; abundance: NA; CDR3nt: TGTGCCAGCAGTACTAGGGCGGGGAGCTCCTACAATGAGCAGTTCTTC; CDR3aa: CASSTRAGSSYNEQFF
d_gene: NA; j_gene: TRBJ2-7; v_gene: TRBV7-9; abundance: NA; CDR3nt: TGTGCCAGCAGCTTAGGGGGCCTAGCTTACGAGCAGTACTTC; CDR3aa: CASSLGGLAYEQYF
d_gene: TRBD2; j_gene: TRBJ2-5; v_gene: TRBV6-8; abundance: NA; CDR3nt: TGTGCCAGCAGTCGGACTAGCGAGGTTGGGACCCAGTACTTC; CDR3aa: CASSRTSEVGTQYF
d_gene: NA; j_gene: TRBJ2-1; v_gene: TRBV9; abundance: NA; CDR3nt: TGTGCCAGCAGCGACCACGGACTGCTCAATGAGCAGTTCTTC; CDR3aa: CASSDHGLLNEQFF
d_gene: TRBD2; j_gene: TRBJ2-1; v_gene: TRBV28; abundance: few; CDR3nt: TGTGCCAGCAGTTTAGTAGCGGGAGTATACAATGAGCAGTTCTTC; CDR3aa: CASSLVAGVYNEQFF
d_gene: NA; j_gene: TRBJ1-2; v_gene: TRBV19; abundance: NA; CDR3nt: TGTGCCAGTAGTAAGTCAGGCAGCAGCTACACCTTC; CDR3aa: CASSKSGSSYTF
d_gene: NA; j_gene: TRBJ1-5; v_gene: TRBV30; abundance: few; CDR3nt: TGTGCCTGGAGTCCACCCCGTGGCCCATTAGGGAATCAGCCCCAGCATTTT; CDR3aa: CAWSPPRGPLGNQPQHF
d_gene: NA; j_gene: TRBJ2-7; v_gene: TRBV5-1; abundance: NA; CDR3nt: TGCGCCAGCAGCTCATATCCGGGCAGTTTGTACGAGCAGTACTTC; CDR3aa: CASSSYPGSLYEQYF
d_gene: NA; j_gene: TRBJ2-7; v_gene: TRBV7-3; abundance: NA; CDR3nt: TGTGCCAGCAGCTTAGCGAATTCGGACGAGCAGTACTTC; CDR3aa: CASSLANSDEQYF
d_gene: NA; j_gene: TRBJ1-5; v_gene: TRBV19; abundance: few; CDR3nt: TGTGCCAGCAGAGGGGCGGAGCAGCCCCAGCATTTT; CDR3aa: CASRGAEQPQHF